Reported below is one T cell receptor beta chain. These data originate in a study of tumor and adjacent non-tumor tissue in lung cancer. The overall study: There were about 12 adenocarcinoma, a couple of squamous cell carcinoma and 1 small cell lung cancer cases.

The library came from three nested PCR rounds adapted from ARM-PCR protocols. One entry per CDR3 protein results from TCRdb running MiXCR on the multiplex PCR reads. The data show approximately 150,000 distinct CDR3 sequences, roughly 66% seen once. After removal of 4 bases from V and 2 bases from J, the junction contained 8 bases not matched to a gene. Per the germline V gene, CDR1 is SGHRS and CDR2 is YFSETQ. The CDR3 runs to 17 residues. The template was RNA from unsorted bulk tissue. The chain joins TRBV5-1 to TRBJ1-4, with 10 positions matching TRBD1. The origin of this receptor is a man aged 55 to 69 with small cell lung cancer. The sample was lung tumor tissue. CDR3 region: CASSQGTGARTNEKLFF. The CDR3 DNA reads as TGCGCCAGCAGCCAAGGGACAGGGGCCCGCACTAATGAAAAACTGTTTTTT. The full variable domain, in which reference TRBV5-1 and TRBJ1-4 provide the parts outside the CDR3, is KAGVTQTPRYLIKTRGQQVTLSCSPISGHRSVSWYQQTPGQGLQFLFEYFSETQRNKGNFPGRFSGRQFSNSRSEMNVSTLELGDSALYLCASSQGTGARTNEKLFFGSGTQLSVL.